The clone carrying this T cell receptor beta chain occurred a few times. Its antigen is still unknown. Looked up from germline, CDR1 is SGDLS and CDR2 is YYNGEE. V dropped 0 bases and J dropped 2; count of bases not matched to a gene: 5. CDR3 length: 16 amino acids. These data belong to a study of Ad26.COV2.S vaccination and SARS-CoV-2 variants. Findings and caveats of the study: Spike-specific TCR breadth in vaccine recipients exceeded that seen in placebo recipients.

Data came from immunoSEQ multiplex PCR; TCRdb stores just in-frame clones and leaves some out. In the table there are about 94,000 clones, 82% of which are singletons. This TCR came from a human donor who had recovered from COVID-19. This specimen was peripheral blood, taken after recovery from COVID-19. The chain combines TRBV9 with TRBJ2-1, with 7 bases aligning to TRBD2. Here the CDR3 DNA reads TGTGCCAGCAGCGTAGAGGGAGGGCGAGCCTACAATGAGCAGTTCTTC. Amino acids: CASSVEGGRAYNEQFF.